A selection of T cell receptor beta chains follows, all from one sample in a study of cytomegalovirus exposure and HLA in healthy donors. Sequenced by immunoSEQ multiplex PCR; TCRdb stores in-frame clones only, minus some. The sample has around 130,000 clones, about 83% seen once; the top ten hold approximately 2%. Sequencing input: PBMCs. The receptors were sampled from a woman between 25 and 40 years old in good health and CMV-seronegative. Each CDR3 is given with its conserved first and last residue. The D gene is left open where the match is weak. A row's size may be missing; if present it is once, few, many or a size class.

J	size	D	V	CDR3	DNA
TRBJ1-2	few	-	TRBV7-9	CASSLGVRGNYGYTF	TGTGCCAGCAGCTTAGGGGTCAGGGGAAACTATGGCTACACCTTC
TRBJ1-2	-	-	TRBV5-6	CASLGGFPNYGYTF	TGTGCCAGCCTGGGGGGTTTCCCCAACTATGGCTACACCTTC
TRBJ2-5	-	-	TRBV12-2	CASRTGGGAGETQYF	TGTGCAAGTCGCACCGGCGGCGGAGCCGGAGAGACCCAGTACTTC
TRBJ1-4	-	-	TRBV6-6	CASSERGGATNEKLFF	TGTGCCAGCAGCGAGAGGGGAGGAGCAACTAATGAAAAACTGTTTTTT
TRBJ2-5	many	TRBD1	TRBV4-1	CASSHGQGRDQETQYF	TGCGCCAGCAGCCACGGACAGGGGAGAGACCAAGAGACCCAGTACTTC
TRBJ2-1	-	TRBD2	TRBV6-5	CASSYSTSGGAAEQFF	TGTGCCAGCAGTTATTCAACTAGCGGGGGGGCAGCTGAGCAGTTCTTC
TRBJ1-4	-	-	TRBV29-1	CSVEGAREKLFF	TGCAGCGTTGAGGGGGCGCGTGAAAAACTGTTTTTT
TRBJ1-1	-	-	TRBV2	CASSGHPRGTEAFF	TGTGCCAGCAGTGGGCACCCTAGAGGCACTGAAGCTTTCTTT
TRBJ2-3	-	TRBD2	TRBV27	CASSLIRGGGGTDTQYF	TGTGCCAGCAGTTTAATCCGGGGGGGCGGGGGCACAGATACGCAGTATTTT
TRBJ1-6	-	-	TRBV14	CASSQETRNSPLHF	TGTGCCAGCAGCCAAGAAACTAGGAATTCACCCCTCCACTTT
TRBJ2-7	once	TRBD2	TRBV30	CAWILRGGTYEQYF	TGTGCCTGGATTCTTCGGGGGGGGACCTACGAGCAGTACTTC
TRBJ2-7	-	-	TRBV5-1	CASSLAKGISYEQYF	TGCGCCAGCAGCTTGGCCAAGGGGATCTCCTACGAGCAGTACTTC
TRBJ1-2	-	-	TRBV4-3	CASSQVRAYGYTF	TGCGCCAGCAGCCAAGTGCGCGCCTATGGCTACACCTTC
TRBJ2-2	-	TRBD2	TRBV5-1	CASSFSGGEDGELFF	TGCGCCAGCAGCTTTAGCGGGGGAGAGGACGGGGAGCTGTTTTTT
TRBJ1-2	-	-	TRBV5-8	CASRAGGEYGYTF	TGTGCCAGCAGAGCGGGGGGCGAGTATGGCTACACCTTC
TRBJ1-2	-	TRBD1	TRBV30	CAWRGDSGYTF	TGTGCCTGGAGGGGGGACAGTGGCTACACCTTC
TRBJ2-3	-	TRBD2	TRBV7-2	CASSQLGGGKDTQYF	TGTGCCAGCAGCCAACTCGGGGGGGGGAAAGATACGCAGTATTTT
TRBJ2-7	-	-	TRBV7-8	CASSPRGGLYEQYF	TGTGCCAGCAGCCCGCGGGGTGGGCTCTACGAGCAGTACTTC
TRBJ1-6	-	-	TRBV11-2	CASSPGPRNSPLHF	TGTGCCAGCAGCCCAGGGCCCAGGAATTCACCCCTCCACTTT
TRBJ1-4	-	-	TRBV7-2	CASSPRIGANEKLFF	TGTGCCAGCAGCCCCCGGATAGGGGCTAATGAAAAACTGTTTTTT
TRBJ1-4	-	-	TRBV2	CASSLGQPAGNEKLFF	TGTGCCAGCAGTCTAGGACAGCCCGCCGGTAATGAAAAACTGTTTTTT
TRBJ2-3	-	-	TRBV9	CASSVEARTTTSTDTQYF	TGTGCCAGCAGCGTAGAAGCCCGGACAACTACTAGCACAGATACGCAGTATTTT
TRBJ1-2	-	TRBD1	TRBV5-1	CASSWGQGAQEGGYTF	TGCGCCAGCAGCTGGGGACAGGGGGCGCAAGAAGGAGGCTACACCTTC
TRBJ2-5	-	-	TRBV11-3	CASSEPQETQYF	TGTGCCAGCAGCGAGCCGCAAGAGACCCAGTACTTC
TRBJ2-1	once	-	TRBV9	CASSDRPSSYNEQFF	TGTGCCAGCAGCGATCGCCCGAGCTCCTACAATGAGCAGTTCTTC
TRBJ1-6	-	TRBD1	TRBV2	CASSEQDRGHSPLHF	TGTGCCAGCAGTGAACAGGACAGGGGGCATTCACCCCTCCACTTT
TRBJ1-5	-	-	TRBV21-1	CASRGQEIQPQHF	TGTGCCAGCAGAGGACAGGAGATACAGCCCCAGCATTTT
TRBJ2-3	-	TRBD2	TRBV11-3	CASSRTSGTRDTQYF	TGTGCCAGCAGCCGGACTAGCGGGACGAGGGATACGCAGTATTTT
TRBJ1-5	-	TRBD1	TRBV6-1	CASAGTVNQPQHF	TGTGCCAGCGCCGGGACAGTTAATCAGCCCCAGCATTTT
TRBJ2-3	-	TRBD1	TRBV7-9	CASSLDRVEDTQYF	TGTGCCAGCAGCCTGGACAGGGTCGAAGATACGCAGTATTTT
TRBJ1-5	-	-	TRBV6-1	CASSVKEINQPQHF	TGTGCCAGCAGTGTCAAAGAGATCAATCAGCCCCAGCATTTT
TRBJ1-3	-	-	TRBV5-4	CASSSRGSLLEIYF	TGTGCCAGCAGCAGTCGGGGAAGCCTACTGGAGATATATTTT
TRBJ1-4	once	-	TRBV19	CASREGANEKLFF	TGTGCCAGTAGGGAAGGGGCTAATGAAAAACTGTTTTTT